A single sample is the source of the 2 T cell receptor beta chains below, sequenced in a study of blood T cell repertoires in COVID-19. Produced via immunoSEQ multiplex PCR; TCRdb's table is partial and in-frame only. Among about 160,000 clones listed, 80% to 90% were seen once. Input material: peripheral blood. All receptors derive from a man aged 35-49 years who had recovered from COVID-19.

The chain employs TRBV5-6 and TRBJ2-1, with D possibly matching TRBD2 (6 bases). In germline, CDR1 is SGHDT, CDR2 YYEEEE. The CDR3 has 17 amino acids. V was shortened by 1 base and J by 1 base, with 15 bases between the two germline ends. CDR3 in amino acids: CASSLFKPGLSYNEQFF. In nucleotides, the CDR3 is TGTGCCAGCAGCTTGTTTAAACCGGGACTTTCCTACAATGAGCAGTTCTTC.

This chain uses TRBV3-1 (or the pseudogene TRBV3-2) with TRBJ1-4, with unresolved D. The CDR3 sequence is 14 residues long. Trimming took 5 bases from V and 0 from J, leaving 7 bases between them. Germline V gene data show CDR1 as LGHDT and CDR2 as YNNKEL (reference sequence). The CDR3 protein is CASSTSATNEKLFF. DNA for the CDR3: TGTGCCAGCAGCACAAGCGCAACTAATGAAAAACTGTTTTTT.